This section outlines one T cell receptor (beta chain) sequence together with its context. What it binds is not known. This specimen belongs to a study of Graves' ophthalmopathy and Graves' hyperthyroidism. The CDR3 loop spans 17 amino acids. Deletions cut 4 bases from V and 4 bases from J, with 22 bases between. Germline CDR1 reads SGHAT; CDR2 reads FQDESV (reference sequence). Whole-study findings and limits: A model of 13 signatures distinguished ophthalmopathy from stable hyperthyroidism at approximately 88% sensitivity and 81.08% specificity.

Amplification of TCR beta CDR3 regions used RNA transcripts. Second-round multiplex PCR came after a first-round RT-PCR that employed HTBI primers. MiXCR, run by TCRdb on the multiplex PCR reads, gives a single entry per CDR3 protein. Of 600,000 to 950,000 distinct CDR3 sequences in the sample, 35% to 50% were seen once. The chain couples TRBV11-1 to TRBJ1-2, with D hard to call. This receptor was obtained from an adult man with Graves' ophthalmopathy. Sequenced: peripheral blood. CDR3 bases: TGTGCCAGCAGCTCAGGTTTCGGCGCTGTCTACTCCTATGGCTACACCTTC. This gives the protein CASSSGFGAVYSYGYTF.